Listed below are T cell receptor beta chains from one sample, sequenced in a study of shared clonotypes between healthy human individuals. The data were produced by immunoSEQ multiplex PCR, yet TCRdb's version contains in-frame clones alone and is incomplete. Found here are about 2.1 million clones, around 93% of them singletons; the top ten hold around 1.7%. Input material: naive CD8+ T cells from PBMCs. These receptors came from a man younger than 35 in good health. Some clones in this sample may be carry-over from other donors' samples. Both conserved end residues are part of each CDR3. D genes are given only for firm matches. Clone size is given for some rows only: seen once, a few or many times, or a class if the clone is expanded.

J | length | size | D | V | DNA | CDR3
TRBJ1-1 | 14 | NA | NA | TRBV14 | TGTGCCAGTAGCCAAGATTTCGATAACACTGAAGCTTTCTTT | CASSQDFDNTEAFF
TRBJ1-1 | 12 | NA | NA | TRBV19 | TGTGCCAGTAGTGGTGGAGGGACTGAAGCTTTCTTT | CASSGGGTEAFF
TRBJ1-3 | 15 | NA | TRBD1 | TRBV10-3 | TGTGCCATCCAGCCGACAGGGGGCGAAGGAAACACCATATATTTT | CAIQPTGGEGNTIYF
TRBJ1-1 | 13 | NA | NA | TRBV6-4 | TGTGCCAGCAGTGAAGACCTTGACACTGAAGCTTTCTTT | CASSEDLDTEAFF
TRBJ2-1 | 14 | NA | NA | TRBV6-1 | TGTGCCAGCAGGTCCCCAGGGGGGAGCAATGAGCAGTTCTTC | CASRSPGGSNEQFF
TRBJ2-7 | 13 | NA | NA | TRBV6-6 | TGTGCCAGCAGTTACTCGCTCTTCTACGAGCAGTACTTC | CASSYSLFYEQYF
TRBJ2-7 | 15 | NA | NA | TRBV13 | TGTGCCAGCAGCTTAGTAAGGGAGTCCCCCTACGAGCAGTACTTC | CASSLVRESPYEQYF
TRBJ2-5 | 16 | NA | TRBD2 | TRBV7-9 | TGTGCCAGCAGCTCCCGCGGGGCTAGCGGCCAAGAGACCCAGTACTTC | CASSSRGASGQETQYF
TRBJ2-5 | 14 | NA | NA | TRBV27 | TGTGCCAGCAGACCCCCGTGGAACCAAGAGACCCAGTACTTC | CASRPPWNQETQYF
TRBJ2-2 | 21 | NA | TRBD2 | TRBV4-1 | TGCGCCAGCAGCCAAGATTTAGGACAGATACTAGCGGGAGGGAACACCGGGGAGCTGTTTTTT | CASSQDLGQILAGGNTGELFF
TRBJ2-5 | 13 | NA | NA | TRBV9 | TGTGCCAGCAATTTCGCCGCCGGGGAGACCCAGTACTTC | CASNFAAGETQYF
TRBJ2-7 | 15 | NA | NA | TRBV6-5 | TGTGCCAGCAGTTTGGGCAGGGGCGCATCCTACGAGCAGTACTTC | CASSLGRGASYEQYF
TRBJ1-3 | 13 | NA | NA | TRBV5-4 | TGTGCCAGCAGCTCGACGGGCGGAAACACCATATATTTT | CASSSTGGNTIYF
TRBJ2-7 | 14 | NA | TRBD2 | TRBV29-1 | TGCAGCGTTGTTCCCAGCGGGAAACGTTACGAGCAGTACTTC | CSVVPSGKRYEQYF
TRBJ2-7 | 12 | NA | NA | TRBV30 | TGTGCCTGGAGGGGAGACATCTACGAGCAGTACTTC | CAWRGDIYEQYF
TRBJ2-1 | 14 | NA | TRBD1 | TRBV7-9 | TGTGCCAGCAGCTTGAACAGGGGGGTTACTGAGCAGTTCTTC | CASSLNRGVTEQFF
TRBJ2-7 | 15 | NA | NA | TRBV7-2 | TGTGCCAGCAGCTTCCCCGCGGCGGGACGGTACGAGCAGTACTTC | CASSFPAAGRYEQYF
TRBJ1-2 | 15 | NA | TRBD1 | TRBV5-1 | TGCGCCAGCAGCTTGGGGCCGGACAGGAACTATGGCTACACCTTC | CASSLGPDRNYGYTF
TRBJ1-5 | 15 | NA | TRBD1 | TRBV28 | TGTGCCAGCAGTTTCCGAGGACAGGGGCTGAAGCCCCAGCATTTT | CASSFRGQGLKPQHF
TRBJ2-7 | 14 | NA | NA | TRBV27 | TGTGCCAGCAGTTTATCCCGGACAGCTTACGAGCAGTACTTC | CASSLSRTAYEQYF
TRBJ2-1 | 16 | NA | NA | TRBV4-1 | TGCGCCAGCAGCCAAGTGGGCGGGTCCCCCTACAATGAGCAGTTCTTC | CASSQVGGSPYNEQFF
TRBJ1-2 | 14 | NA | NA | TRBV27 | TGTGCCAGCAGTTTGGGATATGGGATCTATGGCTACACCTTC | CASSLGYGIYGYTF
TRBJ2-7 | 14 | NA | NA | TRBV5-6 | TGTGCCAGCAGCTCCATAGAGGCCCCCTACGAGCAGTACTTC | CASSSIEAPYEQYF
TRBJ2-1 | 15 | NA | TRBD2 | TRBV27 | TGTGCCAGCAGATCTCCTAGCGGGGGCTACAATGAGCAGTTCTTC | CASRSPSGGYNEQFF
TRBJ2-7 | 15 | NA | TRBD2 | TRBV27 | TGTGCCAGCAGTCCCCGGACTAGCGGACTTTACGAGCAGTACTTC | CASSPRTSGLYEQYF
TRBJ2-7 | 15 | NA | NA | TRBV5-4 | TGTGCCAGCAGCCCACCTTCGGGTCCAACCTACGAGCAGTACTTC | CASSPPSGPTYEQYF
TRBJ2-7 | 14 | NA | NA | TRBV9 | TGTGCCAGCAGCGTAGTACCGGGGGACTACGAGCAGTACTTC | CASSVVPGDYEQYF
TRBJ2-5 | 12 | NA | NA | TRBV11-2 | TGTGCCAGCAGTTACGGGTCGGAGACCCAGTACTTC | CASSYGSETQYF
TRBJ2-7 | 16 | once | TRBD2 | TRBV6-5 | TGTGCCAGCAGTTACTCGTTGGGCGGGAGCTCCTACGAGCAGTACTTC | CASSYSLGGSSYEQYF
TRBJ2-1 | 16 | NA | NA | TRBV7-3 | TGTGCCAGCAGCTTATCAGGTCAGGGGCCCTACAATGAGCAGTTCTTC | CASSLSGQGPYNEQFF
TRBJ2-2 | 18 | NA | TRBD2 | TRBV5-4 | TGTGCCAGCAGCTCCTGGACTAGCGGGGGCACAATGGGCGGGGAGCTGTTTTTT | CASSSWTSGGTMGGELFF
TRBJ1-4 | 16 | NA | NA | TRBV11-2 | TGTGCCAGCAGCTTTCCCCCCACGGGTCTGGGAGAAAAACTGTTTTTT | CASSFPPTGLGEKLFF
TRBJ1-5 | 13 | NA | NA | TRBV27 | TGTGCCAGCACTACAGGGTATTGGCAGCCCCAGCATTTT | CASTTGYWQPQHF
TRBJ2-1 | 16 | NA | NA | TRBV5-1 | TGCGCCAGCAGCTCCCCGGATGGGGCACTCTACAATGAGCAGTTCTTC | CASSSPDGALYNEQFF
TRBJ2-7 | 17 | NA | TRBD2 | TRBV14 | TGTGCCAGCAGCCAAGATTTTCAAGGGACTAGAGTTTTCGAGCAGTACTTC | CASSQDFQGTRVFEQYF
TRBJ2-2 | 17 | once | TRBD1 | TRBV14 | TGTGCCAGCAGCCCCAACAGGGGGACACCGAACACCGGGGAGCTGTTTTTT | CASSPNRGTPNTGELFF
TRBJ1-1 | 14 | NA | NA | TRBV14 | TGTGCCAGCAGCCAATTCAGGGGAGGGACTGAAGCTTTCTTT | CASSQFRGGTEAFF
TRBJ1-2 | 16 | NA | NA | TRBV19 | TGTGCCAGTAGGGAGGGGTGGGCCAGCTCCGGGTATGGCTACACCTTC | CASREGWASSGYGYTF
TRBJ1-1 | 12 | NA | NA | TRBV5-4 | TGTGCCAGCACCAAGGGGGGTACTGAAGCTTTCTTT | CASTKGGTEAFF
TRBJ2-7 | 14 | NA | TRBD2 | TRBV4-1 | TGCGCCAGCAGCCAGGGTCTGGGGGGGAACGAGCAGTACTTC | CASSQGLGGNEQYF
TRBJ2-7 | 15 | NA | NA | TRBV27 | TGTGCCAGCAGTTTATCTAGGGTCGGCCGGTCCGAGCAGTACTTC | CASSLSRVGRSEQYF
TRBJ2-5 | 14 | NA | NA | TRBV25-1 | TGTGCCAGCAGTGAGCACAGGGCCGAAGAGACCCAGTACTTC | CASSEHRAEETQYF
TRBJ1-2 | 14 | once | NA | TRBV29-1 | TGCAGCGTGGGCAGACTCCTTCCTAACTATGGCTACACCTTC | CSVGRLLPNYGYTF
TRBJ2-7 | 13 | NA | TRBD2 | TRBV28 | TGTGCCAGCACCCCTAGCGGGAGCTACGAGCAGTACTTC | CASTPSGSYEQYF
TRBJ2-5 | 21 | NA | TRBD1 | TRBV27 | TGTGCCAGCAGCTCCCTTCCGCCCGGGCAGGGGGCCACCTCCCTCCAAGAGACCCAGTACTTC | CASSSLPPGQGATSLQETQYF
TRBJ2-7 | 14 | NA | NA | TRBV19 | TGTGCCAGTAGTGAAACAGAGAAATCCTACGAGCAGTACTTC | CASSETEKSYEQYF
TRBJ2-7 | 14 | NA | NA | TRBV7-2 | TGTGCCAGCAGCTTACTGCCTGCCTCGGGGGAGCAGTACTTC | CASSLLPASGEQYF
TRBJ1-1 | 16 | NA | TRBD1 | TRBV6-5 | TGTGCCAGCAGTTACTCGGCAGGGGGCGCATACACTGAAGCTTTCTTT | CASSYSAGGAYTEAFF
TRBJ1-2 | 16 | once | TRBD1 | TRBV29-1 | TGCACCGTCGAGACAGGGGGCATCGGGAAACACTATGGCTACACCTTC | CTVETGGIGKHYGYTF
TRBJ2-7 | 14 | once | NA | TRBV29-1 | TGCAGCGTTTCTTTGGGGGTCCCTATCGGGGAGCAGTACTTC | CSVSLGVPIGEQYF
TRBJ2-7 | 16 | NA | NA | TRBV28 | TGTGCCAGCAGGACCAACCGGGACGGAAAATCCTACGAGCAGTACTTC | CASRTNRDGKSYEQYF
TRBJ2-2 | 16 | once | NA | TRBV19 | TGTGCCAGTAGTATAGCTGTCGGACTGAACACCGGGGAGCTGTTTTTT | CASSIAVGLNTGELFF
TRBJ1-2 | 14 | NA | NA | TRBV13 | TGTGCCAGCAGCTTAGCTTCCAATAACTATGGCTACACCTTC | CASSLASNNYGYTF